This TCR beta chain is from a study of T cell responses to AZD1222 COVID-19 vaccine. Broader study findings: The donor group comprised mostly white British people and more females; the analysis possibly underestimated clonal diversity. An increase in Spike-specific TCR breadth and depth was observed after two AZD1222 doses. After the peak T cell response, and only then, were repertoires sampled.

Comment on this clone: Its antigen is undetermined.

Only in-frame clones appear in the TCRdb table, and some are missing; sequencing was by immunoSEQ multiplex PCR. The repertoire holds some 25,000 clones, with approximately 88% as singletons. The CDR3 is 12 amino acids. V dropped 3 bases and J dropped 10 bases, with 7 bases sitting between them. This TCR was sampled from an adult who received the AZD1222 COVID-19 vaccine. The source was peripheral blood, collected 28 days after the second AZD1222 dose. The V and J genes are TRBV12-3 or TRBV12-4 and TRBJ1-6; D remains ambiguous. The CDR3 DNA reads as TGTGCCAGCAGTTTTCCGGGGTCACCCCTCCACTTT. It specifies CASSFPGSPLHF.